What follows are 7 T cell receptor beta chains derived from one specimen sequenced in a study of response to subunit inactivated influenza vaccine. TCRdb re-derived calls from the RT-PCR reads in MiXCR, one entry per CDR3 protein. The sample holds around 600,000 distinct CDR3 sequences, about 11% seen once. These same data were also listed under a study on T cells expressing NK-cell markers. From that paper: It was by 5'RACE template switching with UMIs that TCR beta cDNA was made.

The specimen comprised PBMCs from blood, sampled on the day of vaccination. The receptors derive from a man aged 50 to 59 who received an inactivated influenza vaccine.

This clonotype was found a few times. The chain uses TRBV20-1 and TRBJ2-5, with a tentative D call TRBD1 (5 bases). V shed 1 base and J shed 4 bases, with 19 bases lying between them. Per the germline V gene, CDR1 is DFQATT and CDR2 is SNEGSKA (reference sequence). The CDR3 has 16 amino acids. Written as DNA, the CDR3 is TGCAGTGCTAGAGGGGCAGGGAACCTTAGGAGAGAGACCCAGTACTTC. Protein sequence: CSARGAGNLRRETQYF.

This clonotype was found a few times. In nucleotides, the CDR3 is TGCAGTGCTAGAGGGTTAAGGGGGCAGGGTCAGCCCCAGCATTTT. Translation: CSARGLRGQGQPQHF. The rearrangement uses TRBV20-1 and TRBJ1-5; 7 positions match TRBD1. V gave up 1 base and J gave up 6 bases; unmatched junction bases: 9. Per germline, CDR1 DFQATT and CDR2 SNEGSKA (reference sequence). CDR3 size: 15 residues.

The rearrangement uses TRBV15 and TRBJ2-3; tentatively, D is TRBD2 (5 bases). In germline, CDR1 is LNHNV, CDR2 YYDKDF (reference sequence). The CDR3 is 13 amino acids. Between the trimmed V and J ends, which lost 5 bases and 6 bases, there was a span of 12 bases. The DNA of the CDR3 is TGTGCCACCAGCCGGACGGGGATGGATACGCAGTATTTT. It encodes CATSRTGMDTQYF.

The chain recombines TRBV7-9 with TRBJ2-5, with TRBD2 matching 8 bases. Per germline, CDR1 SEHNR and CDR2 FQNEAQ (reference sequence). This CDR3 region has 15 residues. V was clipped by 1 base and J by 5 bases; unmatched bases: 6. The CDR3 here is CASSLGSGSYETQYF. The CDR3, as DNA: TGTGCCAGCAGCTTAGGGAGCGGGAGCTATGAGACCCAGTACTTC.

This clonotype has more than one count but fewer than ten. The chain couples TRBV3-1 to TRBJ2-3; D gene unclear. Germline CDR1 reads LGHDT; CDR2 reads YNNKEL (reference sequence). Trimming took 5 bases from V and 2 from J, leaving 11 bases between them. This CDR3 has 14 amino acids. CDR3 nucleotide sequence: TGTGCCAGCAGCACTTGGACCCTCACAGATACGCAGTATTTT. Translating gives CASSTWTLTDTQYF.

The gene calls are TRBV7-8 and TRBJ2-7; 10 bases agree with TRBD1. The V gene end was trimmed by 5 bases and the J gene end by 4 bases; junction bases not matched to a gene: 8. Per the germline V gene, CDR1 is SGHVS and CDR2 is FQNEAQ. CDR3 size: 15 residues. The CDR3 loop reads CASSQRRDRGYEQYF. The CDR3 DNA reads TGTGCCAGCAGCCAGCGAAGGGACAGGGGATACGAGCAGTACTTC.

The V gene is TRBV20-1, the J gene TRBJ2-1; D unclear. CDR1 is DFQATT, CDR2 SNEGSKA, per germline (reference sequence). Trimming removed 6 bases from V and 2 bases from J, with 5 bases in between. The CDR3 runs to 11 residues. In DNA form, the CDR3 reads TGCAGTGCCCCACCCTACAATGAGCAGTTCTTC. Translation: CSAPPYNEQFF.